This T cell receptor beta chain was identified during a study of control samples from healthy donors and cancer patients. Germline V lookup: CDR1 SGHTA, CDR2 FQGNSA. The V and J ends lost 5 bases and 7 bases respectively, with 14 bases between them. The CDR3 consists of 14 residues. The method was immunoSEQ multiplex PCR; TCRdb's version includes in-frame clones alone and lacks a portion of them. The sample records roughly 100,000 clones, 92% being singletons. The receptor's source is a woman aged 18-29 years in good health. The sequencing input was blood. V gene TRBV7-2 combines with J gene TRBJ2-2; TRBD1 might be the D (5 bases). Written as DNA, the CDR3 is TGTGCCAGCAGCCTAAAAGTCACAGGCGGGGAGCTGTTTTTT. It yields the protein CASSLKVTGGELFF.